A single sample gave rise to the 2 T cell receptor beta chains below, sequenced in a study of blood T cells in healthy people across ages. With a J-beta primer mix and a sample-barcoded 5' primer, a second PCR ran roughly 7 to 11 cycles. MiXCR, applied by TCRdb to the 5' RACE reads, yields one record per CDR3 protein. The table has approximately 960,000 distinct CDR3 sequences, 29% seen once. A further study also used this sample, focusing on T cells of mothers and their children.

The specimen was blood. These receptors were collected from a woman aged 40 to 50 in good health.

V gene TRBV2 combines with J gene TRBJ2-5; tentatively, D is TRBD1 or TRBD2 (5 bases each). The CDR3 covers 13 residues. Germline-derived CDR1 and CDR2 are SNHLY and FYNNEI. Trimming removed 1 base from V and 7 bases from J, with 10 bases in between. CDR3 protein: CASSEGGVGTQYF. The DNA of the CDR3 is TGTGCCAGCAGTGAAGGAGGGGTAGGGACCCAGTACTTC.

This rearrangement joins TRBV5-1 to TRBJ2-7; D could derive from TRBD1 or TRBD2 (5 bases each). V lost 4 bases and J 0 bases, leaving 17 bases between the germline ends. The germline V gene has CDR1 SGHRS and CDR2 YFSETQ. The CDR3 totals 16 residues. DNA of the CDR3: TGCGCCAGCAGCAATTCATCCGGGGACCCCTCCTACGAGCAGTACTTC. This sequence encodes CASSNSSGDPSYEQYF.